These 15 T cell receptor beta chains were all obtained from the same sample, sequenced in a study of blood T cell repertoires in COVID-19. Clones were read by immunoSEQ multiplex PCR, and TCRdb kept only the in-frame ones, dropping some. The data hold 100,000 to 140,000 clones, with about three quarters observed a single time. Material for sequencing was peripheral blood. All receptors come from a man in his sixties or seventies with acute or convalescent COVID-19.

This clone appeared a few times. The chain has TRBV3-1 (or the pseudogene TRBV3-2) and TRBJ1-4, with 9 bases aligning to TRBD1. This CDR3 has 14 amino acids. From germline, CDR1 is LGHDT and CDR2 YNNKEL (reference sequence). The junction had 2 bases not matched to a gene; V was cut back by 3 bases and J by 6 bases. As DNA, the CDR3 is TGTGCCAGCAGCCAGGGACAGGGTGATGAAAAACTGTTTTTT. This gives the protein CASSQGQGDEKLFF.

The chain combines TRBV7-2 with TRBJ1-1; no firm D call. The germline V and J ends were trimmed by 2 bases and 1 base, with 11 bases remaining between them. This CDR3 contains 15 residues. Per the germline V gene, CDR1 is SGHTA and CDR2 is FQGNSA. CDR3 sequence reads: CASSLSGQTNTEAFF. In nucleotides, the CDR3 is TGTGCCAGCAGCTTATCAGGCCAAACGAACACTGAAGCTTTCTTT.

The table lists this clone with a few counts. V gene TRBV19 combines with J gene TRBJ1-5, with D possibly TRBD1 on 6 matching bases. CDR1 is LNHDA and CDR2 is SQIVND in the germline V gene (reference sequence). V was shortened by 7 bases and J by 3 bases, with 7 bases between the two germline ends. The CDR3 consists of 12 residues. The DNA of the CDR3 is TGTGCCAGTACAGGGGCCAATCAGCCCCAGCATTTT. Its protein product is CASTGANQPQHF.

The chain carries TRBV7-2 and TRBJ1-4, with TRBD1 matching 9 bases. CDR1 and CDR2 (germline): SGHTA, FQGNSA. CDR3 size: 17 residues. The J segment lost 0 bases and the V segment lost 1 base, leaving 3 bases of the junction unmatched. The CDR3 reads CASSLGGTGTTNEKLFF. Here the CDR3 DNA reads TGTGCCAGCAGCTTAGGCGGGACAGGGACAACTAATGAAAAACTGTTTTTT.

The chain recombines TRBV6-5 with TRBJ1-2; D uncertain. Trimming took off 0 bases at V and 1 base at J, with 12 bases between the two ends. Looked up from germline, CDR1 is MNHEY and CDR2 is SVGAGI. The CDR3 is 16 amino acids. The CDR3 nucleotides read TGTGCCAGCAGTTACTCTGGAGGGAAGGGTAACTATGGCTACACCTTC. Its protein is CASSYSGGKGNYGYTF.

CDR3: CAALGSGQISGANVLTF. The CDR3 nucleotides are TGTGCCGCCCTGGGAAGCGGACAGATCTCTGGGGCCAACGTCCTGACTTTC. The rearrangement links TRBV19 to TRBJ2-6; D is possibly TRBD1 (6 bases). Germline-derived CDR1 and CDR2 are LNHDA and SQIVND (reference sequence). V was shortened by 11 bases and J by 0 bases, with 20 bases between the two germline ends. This CDR3 spans 17 amino acids.

The V call is TRBV3-1 (or the pseudogene TRBV3-2), the J call TRBJ1-2; TRBD1 matches at 7 bases. Germline V gene sequence: CDR1 LGHDT, CDR2 YNNKEL (reference sequence). There are 14 residues in the CDR3. The V gene end was trimmed by 2 bases and the J gene end by 4 bases; junction bases not matched to a gene: 4. CDR3 in amino acids: CASSQPQGGYGYTF. The CDR3 DNA follows: TGTGCCAGCAGCCAACCGCAGGGGGGCTATGGCTACACCTTC.

The rearrangement joins TRBV6-2 or TRBV6-3 to TRBJ1-6; a weak D match, TRBD1 (6 bases). V was clipped by 2 bases and J by 7 bases, with 12 bases between them. Germline loops: CDR1 MNHEY, CDR2 SVGEGT. CDR3 length: 15 amino acids. The CDR3 loop reads CASSYRRTENSPLHF. CDR3 nucleotides: TGTGCCAGCAGTTACAGGAGGACAGAAAATTCACCCCTCCACTTT.

The CDR3 DNA follows: TGTGCCAGTAGTGCGGGGGGGGGCAATCAGCCCCAGCATTTT. It is translated as CASSAGGGNQPQHF. The chain recombines TRBV19 with TRBJ1-5, with TRBD1 as a possible D gene (5 bases). This CDR3 is 14 amino acids long. The V gene lost 5 bases and the J gene lost 2 bases, with 10 bases spanning the gap. Germline V lookup: CDR1 LNHDA, CDR2 SQIVND (reference sequence).

DNA of the CDR3: TGCGCCAGCAGCCCTGGGAGGAGCGGGGGGGCCGGAGATACGCAGTATTTT. Its translation is CASSPGRSGGAGDTQYF. This rearrangement joins TRBV4-3 to TRBJ2-3, with TRBD2 matching 10 bases. The CDR3 length is 17 residues. The V gene end was trimmed by 4 bases and the J gene end by 5 bases; junction bases not matched to a gene: 12. Germline-derived CDR1 and CDR2 are LGHNA and YSLEER.

This clone was detected only a few times. This chain joins TRBV6-5 and TRBJ2-2; perhaps TRBD2 as D (6 bases). CDR1 and CDR2 (germline): MNHEY, SVGAGI. V lost 4 bases, J lost 5 bases, and 17 bases lay in between. The CDR3 runs to 16 residues. This CDR3 is CASSFLNSGETGELFF. CDR3 coding DNA: TGTGCCAGCAGTTTCCTTAATAGCGGAGAAACCGGGGAGCTGTTTTTT.

V usage is TRBV12-3 or TRBV12-4 and J usage is TRBJ1-2; 7 bases map to TRBD1. V lost 6 bases to trimming and J lost 4 bases; unmatched junction nucleotides: 2. The CDR3 contains 12 residues. Here the CDR3 reads CASSGTAYGYTF. As DNA, the CDR3 is TGTGCCAGCAGCGGGACAGCCTATGGCTACACCTTC.

The chain combines TRBV7-2 with TRBJ1-2, with no clear D. The germline V gene has CDR1 SGHTA and CDR2 FQGNSA. CDR3 size: 13 residues. V gave up 1 base and J gave up 8 bases, with 11 bases separating them. CDR3 sequence reads: CASSLGWQFGYTF. The CDR3 bases are TGTGCCAGCAGCTTAGGTTGGCAGTTCGGCTACACCTTC. The whole variable domain, remainder taken from reference TRBV7-2 and TRBJ1-2, is GAGVSQSPSNKVTEKGKDVELRCDPISGHTALYWYRQSLGQGLEFLIYFQGNSAPDKSGLPSDRFSAERTGGSVSTLTIQRTQQEDSAVYLCASSLGWQFGYTFGSGTRLTVV.

The chain links TRBV9 to TRBJ1-1, with D possibly matching TRBD1 (5 bases). Trimming removed 1 base from V and 1 base from J, with 11 bases in between. The germline V gene encodes CDR1 SGDLS and CDR2 YYNGEE. The CDR3 is 15 amino acids. The DNA for the CDR3 is TGTGCCAGCAGCGTACAGGGCATGGGGAACACTGAAGCTTTCTTT. Translated: CASSVQGMGNTEAFF.

The J gene is TRBJ1-3, the V gene TRBV5-1; unclear D gene. The CDR3 is made up of 13 amino acids. Germline CDR1 and CDR2: SGHRS and YFSETQ. Trimming cost V 4 bases and J 3 bases, with 8 bases left between them. The CDR3 loop is CASSPEGGNTIYF. In DNA, the CDR3 is TGCGCCAGCAGCCCGGAGGGTGGAAACACCATATATTTT. The full variable domain, with the rest looked up from reference TRBV5-1 and TRBJ1-3, is KAGVTQTPRYLIKTRGQQVTLSCSPISGHRSVSWYQQTPGQGLQFLFEYFSETQRNKGNFPGRFSGRQFSNSRSEMNVSTLELGDSALYLCASSPEGGNTIYFGEGSWLTVV.